The clone carrying this TCR beta chain was detected ten times or more. The target antigen is unknown. These data come from a study of Graves' ophthalmopathy and Graves' hyperthyroidism. Study as a whole: Before any treatment was given, at initial diagnosis, peripheral blood was collected.

The study, taken as a whole, reports: Blood also carried most expanded thyroid clonotypes exceeding 0.001 frequency.

The authors amplified TCR beta CDR3 regions, and they did so from RNA transcripts for repertoire sequencing. A first-round RT-PCR used HTBI primers, followed by a second-round multiplex PCR. TCRdb reprocessed the multiplex PCR reads with MiXCR, giving one entry per CDR3 protein. This sample has 57,000 or so distinct CDR3 sequences, with roughly 46% found just once. PBMCs were isolated by Ficoll-Paque density gradient centrifugation, using around 10 ml of fresh peripheral blood as the starting material. Sequencing input: peripheral blood. The sequence was obtained from an adult woman with Graves' ophthalmopathy.

CDR3 sequence reads: CASSPMPGDEKLFF. The DNA for the CDR3 is TGTGCCAGCAGTCCTATGCCCGGAGATGAAAAACTGTTTTTT. V is TRBV28 and J is TRBJ1-4; D is ambiguous. Per germline, CDR1 MDHEN and CDR2 SYDVKM. V was clipped by 5 bases and J by 6 bases, with 13 bases between them. This CDR3 is 14 amino acids long.